This T cell receptor beta chain was observed in a study of T cells in localized non-small cell lung cancer. This CDR3 spans 11 amino acids. Trimming shortened V by 3 bases and J by 12 bases, and 12 bases separated the two germline ends. The germline gives CDR1 SGHDT, CDR2 YYEEEE. This clone has just one count. The antigen is undetermined. Study conclusions and caveats: Greater T cell density in blood accompanied longer overall survival.

Data came from immunoSEQ multiplex PCR; TCRdb stores just in-frame clones and leaves some out. The sample includes about 53,000 clones, 75% to 90% seen only once; the top ten take approximately 17%. The TCR sequence derives from a man aged 40-75 years with stage III lung adenocarcinoma. The input for sequencing was peripheral blood mononuclear cells, taken before any cancer treatment. The chain combines TRBV5-6 with TRBJ2-5, with D possibly being TRBD1 or TRBD2 (5 bases each). This chain's CDR3 is CASSWGPTKYF. The CDR3 nucleotides read TGTGCCAGCAGCTGGGGACCGACGAAGTACTTC. The full variable domain, completed using reference TRBV5-6 and TRBJ2-5, is DAGVTQSPTHLIKTRGQQVTLRCSPKSGHDTVSWYQQALGQGPQFIFQYYEEEERQRGNFPDRFSGHQFPNYSSELNVNALLLGDSALYLCASSWGPTKYFGPGTRLLVL.